These 9 T cell receptor beta chains originate from one sample sequenced in a study of blood T cell repertoires in COVID-19. Assay: immunoSEQ multiplex PCR; the TCRdb copy retains only in-frame clones and omits some. The sample yields about 52,000 clones, about 82% seen once. The material sequenced was peripheral blood. Receptor source: a woman of 80 years or more with acute or convalescent COVID-19.

This chain joins TRBV13 and TRBJ2-7; 7 bases agree with TRBD1. This CDR3 contains 14 residues. The germline gives CDR1 PRHDT, CDR2 FYEKMQ (reference sequence). J lost 6 bases, V lost 1 base, and 6 bases had no gene match. CDR3 sequence (DNA): TGTGCCAGCAGCTTAGAAGGAGACAGGGTCGAGCAGTACTTC. As protein: CASSLEGDRVEQYF.

V usage is TRBV2 and J usage is TRBJ1-2; 9 positions agree with TRBD1. The CDR3 is made up of 13 amino acids. Germline values: CDR1 SNHLY, CDR2 FYNNEI. Trimming took 7 bases from V and 8 from J; bases not matched to a gene: 8. The CDR3 spells CASILDRGSGYTF. In nucleotides, the CDR3 is TGTGCCAGCATCTTGGACAGGGGATCCGGCTACACCTTC. Drawing the rest from reference TRBV2 and TRBJ1-2, the complete variable domain is EPEVTQTPSHQVTQMGQEVILRCVPISNHLYFYWYRQILGQKVEFLVSFYNNEISEKSEIFDDQFSVERPDGSNFTLKIRSTKLEDSAMYFCASILDRGSGYTFGSGTRLTVV.

The chain carries TRBV19 and TRBJ1-5; a possible D gene is TRBD1 (5 bases). V lost 6 bases, J lost 3 bases, and 12 bases lay in between. The CDR3 spans 14 residues. Germline lookup yields CDR1 LNHDA and CDR2 SQIVND (reference sequence). The CDR3 protein is CASRGRDYNQPQHF. The CDR3 DNA sequence: TGTGCCAGTAGAGGACGGGACTACAATCAGCCCCAGCATTTT.

This chain uses TRBV30 with TRBJ1-2; perhaps TRBD1 as D (5 bases). Germline assignment: CDR1 GTSNPN and CDR2 SVGIG (reference sequence). This CDR3 spans 15 amino acids. V lost 3 bases and J 8 bases, leaving 22 bases between the germline ends. The CDR3, as DNA: TGTGCCTGGAGGGGGACCAGGGAGGGATTGTGGGGCTACACCTTC. It translates to CAWRGTREGLWGYTF. Together with reference TRBV30 and TRBJ1-2, the CDR3 gives the full variable domain: SQTIHQWPATLVQPVGSPLSLECTVEGTSNPNLYWYRQAAGRGLQLLFYSVGIGQISSEVPQNLSASRPQDRQFILSSKKLLLSDSGFYLCAWRGTREGLWGYTFGSGTRLTVV.

The genes are TRBV7-8 and TRBJ1-5, with D tentatively TRBD1 (6 bases). CDR3 length: 18 residues. Trimming removed 1 base at V and 0 bases at J, with 16 bases between. The V gene's germline CDR1 is SGHVS and CDR2 FQNEAQ. The CDR3 sequence: CASSLVGRTEHSNQPQHF. CDR3 DNA sequence: TGTGCCAGCAGCTTAGTCGGAAGGACAGAGCATAGCAATCAGCCCCAGCATTTT.

The chain combines TRBV29-1 with TRBJ1-1; perhaps TRBD1 as D (5 bases). V lost 2 bases to trimming and J lost 4 bases, with 11 bases between them. The CDR3 runs to 13 residues. CDR1 SQVTM and CDR2 ANQGSEA come from the germline V gene. DNA of the CDR3: TGCAGCGTTGAACAGGGTTCGGGCACTGAAGCTTTCTTT. Protein sequence: CSVEQGSGTEAFF.

This clone was counted once. As DNA, the CDR3 is TGTGCCAGCAGTTTCGACATTTCGGTCTACACCTTC. Amino acids: CASSFDISVYTF. The V and J genes are TRBV6-6 and TRBJ1-2, with D uncertain. Germline lookup yields CDR1 MNHNY and CDR2 SVGAGI (reference sequence). V gave up 4 bases and J gave up 10 bases, with 13 bases separating them. The CDR3 consists of 12 residues.

In this sample, this clone is large. This chain joins TRBV10-3 and TRBJ2-1; D is uncertain. Looked up from germline, CDR1 is ENHRY and CDR2 is SYGVKD. CDR3 length: 12 amino acids. V lost 3 bases and J 5 bases, leaving 5 bases between the germline ends. Written as DNA, the CDR3 is TGTGCCATCAGTGAACCTAACAATGAGCAGTTCTTC. Protein: CAISEPNNEQFF.

The chain joins TRBV6-6 to TRBJ1-5; 7 bases map to TRBD1. The CDR3 runs to 14 residues. Per the germline V gene, CDR1 is MNHNY and CDR2 is SVGAGI (reference sequence). Trimming took 5 bases from V and 4 from J; bases not matched to a gene: 5. Here the CDR3 DNA reads TGTGCCAGCAGTCCGCCGACAGGGAATCAGCCCCAGCATTTT. As protein: CASSPPTGNQPQHF.